Following are 6 T cell receptor beta chains from one sample sequenced in a study of T cells in narcolepsy (dated by TCRdb to the late 2010s). Library generation was performed with the immunoSEQ multiplex PCR assay. Not all clones reach the TCRdb copy of this immuneACCESS table, which keeps in-frame sequences only. Checked studies attribute under half of the gap to unresolved V genes and leave the rest unexplained. The sample has 34,000 or so clones on record, almost 80% of them singletons. Around 3.7% of the sample is in the top ten clones. The sample consisted of memory (CD45RA-) CD4+ T cells from blood. The intended sense of this specimen's cell subset or site label: memory T cells sorted ex vivo from peripheral blood. The receptors were sampled from a human donor in good health.

The chain's CDR3 is CASSMLAGGNEQFF. CDR3 nucleotides: TGTGCCAGTAGTATGCTAGCGGGAGGGAACGAGCAGTTCTTC. The J gene is TRBJ2-1, the V gene TRBV19; 12 nucleotides agree with TRBD2. The CDR3 runs 14 residues. The junction had 4 bases not matched to a gene; V was cut back by 3 bases and J by 10 bases. Germline CDR1 is LNHDA and CDR2 is SQIVND (reference sequence).

J is TRBJ1-4 and V is TRBV5-8, with D possibly TRBD1 on 5 matching bases. CDR1 is SGHTS and CDR2 is YDEGEE in the germline V gene. This CDR3 has 15 residues. Trimming took 5 bases from V and 8 from J, leaving 19 bases between them. This CDR3 is CASSPRGAREEKLFF. Written as DNA, the CDR3 is TGTGCCAGCAGTCCTAGGGGAGCCCGGGAGGAAAAACTGTTTTTT.

V and J are TRBV4-3 and TRBJ1-5; D is uncertain. Trimming took 1 base from V and 11 from J, leaving 15 bases between them. Germline V gene data show CDR1 as LGHNA and CDR2 as YSLEER. The CDR3 sequence is 14 residues long. The CDR3, as DNA: TGCGCCAGCAGCCAAGGGCCGGGGTCAGCGGCCCAGCATTTT. Translation gives CASSQGPGSAAQHF.

The V call is TRBV30, the J call TRBJ1-1; the D gene is possibly TRBD1 (6 bases). V gave up 2 bases and J gave up 4 bases, with 17 bases separating them. The CDR3 consists of 15 residues. Germline V gives CDR1 GTSNPN, CDR2 SVGIG (reference sequence). The chain's CDR3 is CAWSNYREGVTEAFF. Written as DNA, the CDR3 is TGTGCCTGGAGTAACTACAGGGAAGGAGTCACTGAAGCTTTCTTT.

The chain uses TRBV30 and TRBJ1-3; D is unresolved. The CDR3 spans 13 residues. Deletions cut 5 bases from V and 0 bases from J, with 8 bases between. The germline V gene encodes CDR1 GTSNPN and CDR2 SVGIG (reference sequence). CDR3 sequence reads: CAWEILSGNTIYF. In nucleotides, the CDR3 is TGTGCCTGGGAGATTCTCTCTGGAAACACCATATATTTT. Complete variable domain (other parts from reference TRBV30 and TRBJ1-3): SQTIHQWPATLVQPVGSPLSLECTVEGTSNPNLYWYRQAAGRGLQLLFYSVGIGQISSEVPQNLSASRPQDRQFILSSKKLLLSDSGFYLCAWEILSGNTIYFGEGSWLTVV.

This chain joins TRBV18 and TRBJ2-7, with 9 bases identical to TRBD1. Trimming at V came to 6 bases and at J to 2 bases, leaving 5 bases not matched to a gene. Germline assignment: CDR1 KGHSH and CDR2 LQKENI. This CDR3 is built from 14 residues. The CDR3 reads CASSPGQGPYEQYF. The DNA of the CDR3 is TGTGCCAGCTCCCCGGGACAGGGTCCCTACGAGCAGTACTTC. The full variable domain, in which reference TRBV18 and TRBJ2-7 provide the parts outside the CDR3, is NAGVMQNPRHLVRRRGQEARLRCSPMKGHSHVYWYRQLPEEGLKFMVYLQKENIIDESGMPKERFSAEFPKEGPSILRIQQVVRGDSAAYFCASSPGQGPYEQYFGPGTRLTVT.